This T cell receptor (beta chain) was documented in a study of shared clonotypes between healthy human individuals. Study conclusions and caveats: Compared with memory subsets, naive subsets generally had larger estimated richness. Around 4.9% of naive CD4 clonotypes were shared across a few donors.

This clone has a handful of counts. No antigen is known for it. CDR1 is SEHNR, CDR2 FQNEAQ, per germline (reference sequence). This CDR3 has 14 residues. The germline V and J ends were trimmed by 4 bases and 6 bases, with 16 bases remaining between them. TCRdb's copy holds only in-frame clones and misses some; the assay was immunoSEQ multiplex PCR. The profile shows 650,000 to 800,000 clones, approximately 77% of them singletons. This chain links TRBV7-9 with TRBJ2-7, with a tentative D call TRBD2 (5 bases). Sequencing was done on a sample of memory CD4+ T cells sorted from blood. Subset of the sample: CD45RA-negative fraction. This TCR derives from a woman in her twenties or thirties in good health. CDR3 nucleotides: TGTGCCAGCAGCTCCGAGGGTCCCTCCCGCGAGCAGTACTTC. Translating gives CASSSEGPSREQYF. Full variable domain (rest looked up from reference TRBV7-9 and TRBJ2-7): DTGVSQNPRHKITKRGQNVTFRCDPISEHNRLYWYRQTLGQGPEFLTYFQNEAQLEKSRLLSDRFSAERPKGSFSTLEIQRTEQGDSAMYLCASSSEGPSREQYFGPGTRLTVT.